A single sample is the source of the 14 T cell receptor beta chains below, sequenced in a study of cytomegalovirus exposure and HLA in healthy donors. PCR used 60 Vbeta primers and 13 Jbeta primers. Sequenced by immunoSEQ multiplex PCR; TCRdb stores in-frame clones only, minus some. The listing contains tens of thousands of clones. Sequenced sample: PBMCs. These receptors were obtained from a man aged 50-59 years in good health and CMV-seropositive.

The V and J genes are TRBV14 and TRBJ1-2; 9 nucleotides line up with TRBD1. The CDR3 runs to 15 residues. Germline V gives CDR1 SGHDN, CDR2 FVKESK. V was pared by 4 bases and J by 2 bases, with 5 bases of the junction left unmatched. CDR3 loop: CASSLPGTGNYGYTF. The CDR3 bases are TGTGCCAGCAGCCTACCCGGGACAGGGAACTATGGCTACACCTTC. Complete variable domain (other parts from reference TRBV14 and TRBJ1-2): EAGVTQFPSHSVIEKGQTVTLRCDPISGHDNLYWYRRVMGKEIKFLLHFVKESKQDESGMPNNRFLAERTGGTYSTLKVQPAELEDSGVYFCASSLPGTGNYGYTFGSGTRLTVV.

The chain is built from TRBV13 and TRBJ1-2, with 8 bases aligning to TRBD1. The V segment lost 2 bases and the J segment 5 bases; nucleotides outside the gene matches: 4. The germline gives CDR1 PRHDT, CDR2 FYEKMQ (reference sequence). The CDR3 is made up of 14 amino acids. In nucleotides, the CDR3 is TGTGCCAGCAGCTTAAGGACAGGGTTGTATGGCTACACCTTC. This encodes CASSLRTGLYGYTF.

The V and J genes are TRBV29-1 and TRBJ1-1; D is possibly TRBD1 (5 bases). V dropped 7 bases and J dropped 1 base, with 13 bases sitting between them. This CDR3 is 13 amino acids long. Germline V lookup: CDR1 SQVTM, CDR2 ANQGSEA. The CDR3 here is CSAKDTGNTEAFF. CDR3 coding DNA: TGCAGCGCAAAGGACACGGGGAACACTGAAGCTTTCTTT. The whole variable domain, filled in from reference TRBV29-1 and TRBJ1-1, reads SAVISQKPSRDICQRGTSLTIQCQVDSQVTMMFWYRQQPGQSLTLIATANQGSEATYESGFVIDKFPISRPNLTFSTLTVSNMSPEDSSIYLCSAKDTGNTEAFFGQGTRLTVV.

V gene TRBV7-9 combines with J gene TRBJ2-1, with unresolved D. This CDR3 region has 10 residues. The V end was cut by 5 bases, the J end by 9 bases, with 5 bases between. From germline, CDR1 is SEHNR and CDR2 FQNEAQ (reference sequence). CDR3 sequence reads: CASSVIEQFF. CDR3 nucleotides: TGTGCCAGCAGCGTAATTGAGCAGTTCTTC.

The chain links TRBV30 to TRBJ1-5; 10 nucleotides match TRBD1. V lost 5 bases, J lost 3 bases, and 4 bases stayed unmatched. Germline CDR1 and CDR2: GTSNPN and SVGIG (reference sequence). This CDR3 is built from 14 residues. CDR3 region: CAWGTGALNQPQHF. The CDR3 region has the DNA TGTGCCTGGGGGACAGGGGCACTCAATCAGCCCCAGCATTTT.

The CDR3 here is CASSSPGQLYGYTF. The CDR3 coding sequence is TGTGCCAGCAGTTCCCCGGGACAGTTGTATGGCTACACCTTC. J is TRBJ1-2 and V is TRBV28; 7 bases are a match to TRBD1. This CDR3 comprises 14 residues. Trimming removed 4 bases from V and 5 bases from J; junction bases left unmatched: 7. Germline V gives CDR1 MDHEN, CDR2 SYDVKM.

The CDR3 sequence: CAWSGTSPHEQYV. The CDR3 DNA follows: TGTGCCTGGAGTGGGACTAGCCCCCACGAGCAGTACGTC. The chain employs TRBV30 and TRBJ2-7; 8 bases map to TRBD2. Germline CDR1 GTSNPN, CDR2 SVGIG (reference sequence). Trimming at V came to 1 base and at J to 5 bases, leaving 4 bases not matched to a gene. This CDR3 comprises 13 residues.

The V and J genes are TRBV4-2 and TRBJ2-1; 11 bases are a match to TRBD2. CDR1 is LGHNA, CDR2 YNFKEQ, per germline. The CDR3 has 16 amino acids. Trimming took 5 bases from V and 14 from J; bases not matched to a gene: 17. The DNA for the CDR3 is TGTGCCAGCAGCGCGCGGGGGACTAGCGGCTCTCCGAGCAAGTTCTTC. It specifies CASSARGTSGSPSKFF.

The rearrangement uses TRBV30 and TRBJ1-2, with a possible D match to TRBD1 (5 bases). This CDR3 region has 12 residues. CDR1 is GTSNPN, CDR2 SVGIG, per germline (reference sequence). Trimming removed 3 bases from V and 8 bases from J, with 13 bases in between. The CDR3 sequence: CAWRTGVGGYTF. As DNA, the CDR3 is TGTGCCTGGAGAACGGGGGTAGGCGGCTACACCTTC. The complete variable domain, with remaining parts taken from reference TRBV30 and TRBJ1-2, reads SQTIHQWPATLVQPVGSPLSLECTVEGTSNPNLYWYRQAAGRGLQLLFYSVGIGQISSEVPQNLSASRPQDRQFILSSKKLLLSDSGFYLCAWRTGVGGYTFGSGTRLTVV.

The rearrangement links TRBV9 to TRBJ1-1, with D perhaps matching TRBD1 (5 bases). This CDR3 is 15 amino acids long. Germline CDR1 reads SGDLS; CDR2 reads YYNGEE. Trimming removed 0 bases at V and 4 bases at J, with 13 bases between. CDR3 in DNA: TGTGCCAGCAGCGTAGGAGGCGGGGGAGGCACTGAAGCTTTCTTT. Its protein is CASSVGGGGGTEAFF.

The chain uses TRBV5-4 and TRBJ2-3, with D perhaps matching TRBD2 (6 bases). This CDR3 has 15 amino acids. From germline, CDR1 is SGHNT and CDR2 YYREEE (reference sequence). V gave up 4 bases and J gave up 4 bases, with 16 bases separating them. The CDR3 nucleotides read TGTGCCAGCAGCGCGGGACTCCTCGGAGCAGATACGCAGTATTTT. Protein: CASSAGLLGADTQYF.

V usage is TRBV7-9 and J usage is TRBJ2-3; 8 bases match TRBD2. CDR1 and CDR2 (germline): SEHNR, FQNEAQ (reference sequence). This CDR3 region has 16 residues. J gave up 0 bases and V 5 bases, and 7 bases lay outside the gene matches. The CDR3 nucleotides read TGTGCCAGCAGCCTCAGTCGACTAGCGAGCACAGATACGCAGTATTTT. It translates to CASSLSRLASTDTQYF.

This chain uses TRBV25-1 with TRBJ2-6, with a possible D match to TRBD1 (6 bases). Germline V gene data show CDR1 as MGHDK and CDR2 as SYGVNS. The CDR3 runs to 15 residues. V shed 4 bases and J shed 11 bases, with 18 bases lying between them. CDR3 coding DNA: TGTGCCAGCAGTGGACCCCCACAGGGTGGCTACGTCCTGACTTTC. It codes for CASSGPPQGGYVLTF.

This chain links TRBV7-9 with TRBJ2-6, with D possibly TRBD2 on 6 matching bases. CDR1 and CDR2 (germline): SEHNR, FQNEAQ (reference sequence). V was clipped by 3 bases and J by 1 base, with 7 bases between them. This CDR3 comprises 15 residues. The DNA of the CDR3 is TGTGCCAGCAGCTTGGGGGGATCTGGGGCCAACGTCCTGACTTTC. This encodes CASSLGGSGANVLTF.